This TCR beta chain was captured by sequencing in a study of blood T cell repertoires in COVID-19 (dated by TCRdb to the early 2020s). Concerning the study at large: Collaborator samples came from the United States, Italy and Spain and covered acute and convalescent phases of COVID-19. Subjects who had been exposed to COVID-19, were actively infected with it, or had recovered from it provided the deeply sampled blood TCRbeta repertoires that made up the dataset. Where available, HLA class I and class II types were taken from metadata supplied by the sample provider and were not determined by assay-based typing. The samples were drawn from the first 160 participants of the ongoing ImmuneRACE study and from more than 1,000 subjects provided by 6 global collaborators. The material from the prospective study consisted of cDNA or gDNA derived from T cells, B-cell-depleted T cells, or PBMCs. The repertoires were released in a freely available public database intended as a resource for research on the immune response to SARS-CoV-2. Sample metadata almost always included a de-identified subject ID, COVID-19 status, age in years and sex. What the work shows at the level of the full study, not this receptor alone: The amount of clinical and demographic metadata varied by source and participant and was provided uncurated.

Comments on this clone: The specificity of this receptor is unknown. Nothing much larger sits one base from this clone, and base qualities are not available.

Whole blood was collected in K2EDTA tubes by collaborating institutions according to the institutions' own protocols. For TCRbeta analysis, collaborators shipped samples as frozen whole blood, isolated PBMCs, or DNA extracted from either of those sample types. The immunoSEQ Assay, a bias-controlled multiplex PCR, was used to amplify TCRbeta CDR3 regions from genomic DNA. For the original study's pipeline: The number of nucleated cells in each sample was estimated by amplification of reference gene primers within the assay. Sequence reads were collapsed and filtered to measure the absolute abundance of every unique TCRbeta CDR3 rearrangement. For each sample, productive Simpson clonality was calculated as the square root of Simpson's diversity index across productive rearrangements. Sourced from immuneACCESS, this table was stored by TCRdb with only in-frame sequences that have V and J called. A share of the clones is absent; for the studies checked, an unresolved V gene accounts for under half, and the remainder has no known explanation. V and J calls and clone size are copied from that table; D and trimming were computed from the DNA. Here the sample has around 100,000 clones; around 83% occur a single time. The leading ten clones occupy approximately 3.4% of the sample.

The CDR3 numbers 15 residues from cysteine through phenylalanine. Only CDR3 DNA remains: 45 bases, in frame from the first base. For CDR1 and CDR2, the germline V gene lists SGHTA and FQGNSA. At the junction V is shortened by 1 base and J by 1 base; bases outside the gene matches: 4. The chain uses TRBV7-2 and TRBJ2-7, with TRBD2 matching 7 junction bases. This TCR was recovered from a woman of 80 years or more with active or convalescent COVID-19. Sequencing was done on a sample of peripheral blood. The CDR3 loop reads CASSLESGESYEQYF. The sequenced DNA is TGTGCCAGCAGCTTAGAAAGCGGGGAATCCTACGAGCAGTACTTC.